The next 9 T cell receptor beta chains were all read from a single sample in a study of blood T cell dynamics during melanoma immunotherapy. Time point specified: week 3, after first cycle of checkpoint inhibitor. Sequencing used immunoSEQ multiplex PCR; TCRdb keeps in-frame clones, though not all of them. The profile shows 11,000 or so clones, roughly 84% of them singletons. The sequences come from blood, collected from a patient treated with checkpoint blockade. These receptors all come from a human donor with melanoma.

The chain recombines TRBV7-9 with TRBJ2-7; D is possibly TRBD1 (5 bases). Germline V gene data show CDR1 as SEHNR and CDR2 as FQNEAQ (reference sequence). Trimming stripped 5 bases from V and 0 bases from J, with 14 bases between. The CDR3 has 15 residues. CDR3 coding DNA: TGTGCCAGCAGCACGTTCCGACAGCTCTCCTACGAGCAGTACTTC. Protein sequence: CASSTFRQLSYEQYF.

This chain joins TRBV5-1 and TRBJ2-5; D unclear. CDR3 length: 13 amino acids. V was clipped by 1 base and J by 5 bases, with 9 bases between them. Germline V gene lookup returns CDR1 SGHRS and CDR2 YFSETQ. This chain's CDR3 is CASSLRLGETQYF. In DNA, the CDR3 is TGCGCCAGCAGCTTGAGACTTGGCGAGACCCAGTACTTC.

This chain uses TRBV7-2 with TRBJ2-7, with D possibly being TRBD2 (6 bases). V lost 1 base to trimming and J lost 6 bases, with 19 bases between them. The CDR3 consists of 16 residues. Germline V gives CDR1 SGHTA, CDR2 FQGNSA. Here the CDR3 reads CASSLVASGAGSEQYF. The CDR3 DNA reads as TGTGCCAGCAGCTTAGTCGCCTCCGGGGCCGGGAGCGAGCAGTACTTC. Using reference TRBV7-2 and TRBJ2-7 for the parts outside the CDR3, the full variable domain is GAGVSQSPSNKVTEKGKDVELRCDPISGHTALYWYRQSLGQGLEFLIYFQGNSAPDKSGLPSDRFSAERTGGSVSTLTIQRTQQEDSAVYLCASSLVASGAGSEQYFGPGTRLTVT.

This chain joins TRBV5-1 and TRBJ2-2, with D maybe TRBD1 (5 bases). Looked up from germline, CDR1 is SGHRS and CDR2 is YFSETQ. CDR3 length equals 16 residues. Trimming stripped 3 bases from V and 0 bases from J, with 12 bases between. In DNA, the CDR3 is TGCGCCAGCAGCTCCCAATGGGGCGCGAACACCGGGGAGCTGTTTTTT. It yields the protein CASSSQWGANTGELFF. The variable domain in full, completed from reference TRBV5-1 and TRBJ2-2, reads KAGVTQTPRYLIKTRGQQVTLSCSPISGHRSVSWYQQTPGQGLQFLFEYFSETQRNKGNFPGRFSGRQFSNSRSEMNVSTLELGDSALYLCASSSQWGANTGELFFGEGSRLTVL.

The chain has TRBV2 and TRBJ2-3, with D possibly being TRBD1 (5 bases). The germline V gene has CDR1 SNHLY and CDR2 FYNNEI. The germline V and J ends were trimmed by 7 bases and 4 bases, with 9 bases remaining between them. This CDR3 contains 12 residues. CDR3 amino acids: CASNRQSDTQYF. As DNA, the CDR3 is TGTGCCAGCAATCGACAGTCAGATACGCAGTATTTT. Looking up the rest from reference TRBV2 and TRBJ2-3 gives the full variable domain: EPEVTQTPSHQVTQMGQEVILRCVPISNHLYFYWYRQILGQKVEFLVSFYNNEISEKSEIFDDQFSVERPDGSNFTLKIRSTKLEDSAMYFCASNRQSDTQYFGPGTRLTVL.

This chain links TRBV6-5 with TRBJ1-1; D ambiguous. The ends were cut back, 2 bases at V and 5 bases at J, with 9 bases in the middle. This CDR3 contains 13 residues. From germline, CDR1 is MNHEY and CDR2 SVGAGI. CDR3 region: CASSYQGRTEAFF. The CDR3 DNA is TGTGCCAGCAGTTACCAAGGTAGGACTGAAGCTTTCTTT.

CDR3 coding DNA: TGTGCCAGCAGTGAAGGTTTGGCAGGGCGTAACTATGGCTACACCTTC. Protein sequence: CASSEGLAGRNYGYTF. The rearrangement joins TRBV2 to TRBJ1-2, with a tentative D call TRBD1 (5 bases). The CDR3 spans 16 residues. Between the trimmed V and J ends, which lost 1 base and 1 base, there was a span of 13 bases. Germline-derived CDR1 and CDR2 are SNHLY and FYNNEI. Full variable domain (remainder filled in from reference TRBV2 and TRBJ1-2): EPEVTQTPSHQVTQMGQEVILRCVPISNHLYFYWYRQILGQKVEFLVSFYNNEISEKSEIFDDQFSVERPDGSNFTLKIRSTKLEDSAMYFCASSEGLAGRNYGYTFGSGTRLTVV.

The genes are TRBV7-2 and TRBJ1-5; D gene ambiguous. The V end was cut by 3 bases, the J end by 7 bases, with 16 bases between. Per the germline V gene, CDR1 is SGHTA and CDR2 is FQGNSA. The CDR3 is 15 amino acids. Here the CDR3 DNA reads TGTGCCAGCAGCTTCGTGTCCCCGGGTAGGCAGCCCCAGCATTTT. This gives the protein CASSFVSPGRQPQHF.

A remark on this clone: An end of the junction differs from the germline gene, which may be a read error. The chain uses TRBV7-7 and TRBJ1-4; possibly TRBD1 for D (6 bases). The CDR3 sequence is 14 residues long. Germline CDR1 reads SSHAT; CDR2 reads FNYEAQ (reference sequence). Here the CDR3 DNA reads TGTGCTAGCAGCCAGGGGATCCCCGGGGAAAAACTGTTTTTT. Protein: CASSQGIPGEKLFF. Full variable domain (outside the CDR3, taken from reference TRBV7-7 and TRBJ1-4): GAGVSQSPRYKVTKRGQDVTLRCDPISSHATLYWYQQALGQGPEFLTYFNYEAQPDKSGLPSDRFSAERPEGSISTLTIQRTEQRDSAMYRCASSQGIPGEKLFFGSGTQLSVL.